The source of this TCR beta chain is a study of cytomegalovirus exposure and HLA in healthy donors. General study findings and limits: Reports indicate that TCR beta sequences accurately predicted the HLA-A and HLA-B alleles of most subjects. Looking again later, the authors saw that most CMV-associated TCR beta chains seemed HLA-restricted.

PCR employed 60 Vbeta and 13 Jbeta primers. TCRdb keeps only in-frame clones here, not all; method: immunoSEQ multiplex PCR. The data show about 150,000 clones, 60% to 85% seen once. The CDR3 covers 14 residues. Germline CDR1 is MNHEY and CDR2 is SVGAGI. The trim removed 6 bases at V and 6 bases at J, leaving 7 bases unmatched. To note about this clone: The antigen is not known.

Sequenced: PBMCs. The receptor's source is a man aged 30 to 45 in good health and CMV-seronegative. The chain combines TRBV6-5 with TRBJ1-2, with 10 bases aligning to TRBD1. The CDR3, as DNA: TGTGCCAGCAGCCTTAGACAGGGGGCGAATGGCTACACCTTC. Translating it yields CASSLRQGANGYTF.